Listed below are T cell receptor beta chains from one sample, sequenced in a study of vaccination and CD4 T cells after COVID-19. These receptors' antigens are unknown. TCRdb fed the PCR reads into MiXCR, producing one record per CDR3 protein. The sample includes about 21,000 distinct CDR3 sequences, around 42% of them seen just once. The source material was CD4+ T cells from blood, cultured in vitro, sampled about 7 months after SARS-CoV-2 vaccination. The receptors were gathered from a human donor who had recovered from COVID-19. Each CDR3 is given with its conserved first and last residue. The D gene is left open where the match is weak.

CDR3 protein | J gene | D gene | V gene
CASPGFPGDRSSYEQYF | TRBJ2-7 | NA | TRBV21-1
CASSPGRIQETQYF | TRBJ2-5 | NA | TRBV18
CASSLTSTSTSYEQYF | TRBJ2-7 | NA | TRBV27
CASSYRDSNSPLHF | TRBJ1-6 | NA | TRBV6-2/TRBV6-3
CASSLGRREQFF | TRBJ2-1 | NA | TRBV7-9
CAISEPGQDSYGYTF | TRBJ1-2 | TRBD1 | TRBV10-3
CSVAGDRAQETQYF | TRBJ2-5 | TRBD1 | TRBV29-1
CASSPTPRGYTF | TRBJ1-2 | NA | TRBV28
CASSPEGAGGYEQYF | TRBJ2-7 | TRBD1 | TRBV28
CASSLGATAGQETQYF | TRBJ2-5 | NA | TRBV7-9
CSASRQGSGEQYF | TRBJ2-7 | TRBD1 | TRBV20-1
CASSLGQSFGNEQFF | TRBJ2-1 | NA | TRBV7-2
CASKTAGHIYEQYF | TRBJ2-7 | TRBD2 | TRBV28
CASSLIGAADYEQYF | TRBJ2-7 | NA | TRBV27
CAISGGLAGDNEQFF | TRBJ2-1 | TRBD2 | TRBV10-3
CSAPVPGSNYGYTF | TRBJ1-2 | NA | TRBV20-1
CAISGDREETQYF | TRBJ2-5 | TRBD1 | TRBV10-3
CASSYSGETQYF | TRBJ2-5 | NA | TRBV6-5
CSVRAGFRSTDTQYF | TRBJ2-3 | NA | TRBV29-1
CASSLREGLGYTF | TRBJ1-2 | NA | TRBV28
CASSSTSSGNTIYF | TRBJ1-3 | NA | TRBV28
CASSLIAGGETQYF | TRBJ2-5 | TRBD2 | TRBV7-9
CASSSTGLFSETQYF | TRBJ2-5 | TRBD1 | TRBV7-2
CSAQKNSAYEQYF | TRBJ2-7 | NA | TRBV20-1
CASSTRPGYNSPLHF | TRBJ1-6 | NA | TRBV19
CATSLRTAPYEQYF | TRBJ2-7 | NA | TRBV15
CATTPSGTSTDTQYF | TRBJ2-3 | TRBD2 | TRBV15
CSALQLAGGEQYF | TRBJ2-7 | TRBD2 | TRBV20-1
CASSRQYGYEQYF | TRBJ2-7 | NA | TRBV7-6
CASSSRDGGYEAFF | TRBJ1-1 | NA | TRBV28
CAVSLRQQPQHF | TRBJ1-5 | NA | TRBV28
CSAMPVKQFF | TRBJ2-1 | NA | TRBV20-1